The 14 T cell receptor beta chains below all came from one sample that was sequenced in a study of T cells after yellow fever vaccination. TCRdb reprocessed the 5' RACE reads with MiXCR, giving one entry per CDR3 protein. The repertoire has under 550,000 distinct CDR3 sequences, about a fifth of them found once; the top ten carry around 16%. Source: PBMCs, taken more than 20 days after the first yellow fever vaccination. The source is a man aged 18 to 35 who received the YFV17D yellow fever vaccine.

CDR3: CASSLWLGDEQYF. The CDR3 DNA sequence: TGTGCCAGCAGCTTATGGTTGGGGGACGAGCAGTACTTC. The chain employs TRBV11-2 and TRBJ2-7, with D perhaps matching TRBD1 or TRBD2 (5 bases each). Germline V gives CDR1 SGHAT, CDR2 FQNNGV. CDR3 size: 13 residues. The V end was cut by 2 bases, the J end by 5 bases, with 10 bases between.

V gene TRBV6-5 combines with J gene TRBJ1-1, with D perhaps matching TRBD1 (6 bases). Trimming pared 1 base from V and 4 bases from J, leaving 22 bases between. This CDR3 comprises 18 residues. The germline V gene has CDR1 MNHEY and CDR2 SVGAGI. The CDR3 DNA sequence: TGTGCCAGCAGTTACTTCGCGGGGGGCGGATCCATGACCACTGAAGCTTTCTTT. Amino acid sequence: CASSYFAGGGSMTTEAFF.

The chain carries TRBV28 and TRBJ1-4, with 7 bases aligning to TRBD1. The CDR3 has 15 amino acids. J gave up 8 bases and V 4 bases, and 10 bases lay outside the gene matches. CDR1 and CDR2 from the germline V gene are MDHEN and SYDVKM. The CDR3 DNA follows: TGTGCCAGCAGTTCCGGGGGACAGCTGGGGGAAAAACTGTTTTTT. It codes for CASSSGGQLGEKLFF.

The rearrangement links TRBV20-1 to TRBJ2-5; perhaps D is TRBD1 or TRBD2 (6 bases each). CDR1 is DFQATT, CDR2 SNEGSKA, per germline (reference sequence). V was pared by 6 bases and J by 4 bases, with 15 bases between. This CDR3 has 13 amino acids. CDR3 sequence (DNA): TGCAGTGCCCCTTTGGGGGGCACAGAGACCCAGTACTTC. This translates into CSAPLGGTETQYF.

V gene TRBV2 combines with J gene TRBJ1-5; D not resolved. The CDR3 is made up of 15 amino acids. With 1 base removed from V and 0 bases from J, the gap between germline ends came to 7 bases. Germline values: CDR1 SNHLY, CDR2 FYNNEI. The CDR3 reads CASSEGLYSNQPQHF. CDR3 sequence (DNA): TGTGCCAGCAGTGAAGGGCTCTATAGCAATCAGCCCCAGCATTTT.

The V call is TRBV6-2 or TRBV6-3, the J call TRBJ2-2, with 14 nucleotides matching TRBD2. Germline CDR1 is MNHEY and CDR2 is SVGEGT. This CDR3 is built from 20 residues. V shed 2 bases, J shed 4 bases, and the junction held 12 bases outside the gene matches. The CDR3 is CASSYAGLAGVLVLTGELFF. The CDR3 DNA is TGTGCCAGCAGTTACGCGGGACTAGCGGGGGTCTTAGTCCTCACCGGGGAGCTGTTTTTT.

The chain uses TRBV4-2 and TRBJ2-3; D is possibly TRBD1 (7 bases). V was trimmed by 0 bases and J by 0 bases, leaving 13 bases between them. Germline V gene lookup returns CDR1 LGHNA and CDR2 YNFKEQ. The CDR3 extends over 17 amino acids. In DNA form, the CDR3 reads TGTGCCAGCAGCCAAGACGGAGGGGGCGGTAGCACAGATACGCAGTATTTT. Its protein product is CASSQDGGGGSTDTQYF.

The rearrangement uses TRBV5-1 and TRBJ2-1; weak D call: TRBD2 (5 bases). Germline assignment: CDR1 SGHRS and CDR2 YFSETQ. Deletions cut 0 bases from V and 9 bases from J, with 13 bases between. CDR3 length: 14 amino acids. The CDR3 loop reads CASSLGRRGIEQFF. The CDR3 region has the DNA TGCGCCAGCAGCTTGGGCCGCCGGGGTATTGAGCAGTTCTTC.

This clonotype came up a few times. The chain joins TRBV12-3 or TRBV12-4 to TRBJ2-5, with D possibly TRBD2 on 7 matching bases. The CDR3 is 14 amino acids. V was clipped by 6 bases and J by 5 bases, with 16 bases between them. The CDR3 DNA follows: TGTGCCAGCAGCAACGGGGCGGGGGCTGAGACCCAGTACTTC. It codes for CASSNGAGAETQYF.

V gene TRBV5-1 combines with J gene TRBJ2-1; D is perhaps TRBD2 (5 bases). Trimming removed 1 base from V and 7 bases from J, with 18 bases in between. The CDR3 sequence is 16 residues long. Germline CDR1 reads SGHRS; CDR2 reads YFSETQ. The CDR3 loop reads CASSLRSEPPGNEQFF. The DNA of the CDR3 is TGCGCCAGCAGCTTGAGGTCGGAGCCTCCGGGGAATGAGCAGTTCTTC. The entire variable domain, with the rest obtained from reference TRBV5-1 and TRBJ2-1, is as follows: KAGVTQTPRYLIKTRGQQVTLSCSPISGHRSVSWYQQTPGQGLQFLFEYFSETQRNKGNFPGRFSGRQFSNSRSEMNVSTLELGDSALYLCASSLRSEPPGNEQFFGPGTRLTVL.

V usage is TRBV5-5 and J usage is TRBJ2-7, with D tentatively TRBD1 (5 bases). CDR3 length: 14 residues. V shed 0 bases and J shed 5 bases, with 12 bases lying between them. Germline-derived CDR1 and CDR2 are SGHKS and YYEKEE (reference sequence). The CDR3 DNA is TGTGCCAGCAGCTTGGGCGTGACAGAAGACGAGCAGTACTTC. Protein: CASSLGVTEDEQYF.

This clonotype appeared many times. CDR3 nucleotides: TGCAGTGTTGAGGATCTCTCCTACGAGCAGTACTTC. It yields the protein CSVEDLSYEQYF. V is TRBV20-1 and J is TRBJ2-7; the D is unclear. V lost 7 bases and J 0 bases, leaving 10 bases between the germline ends. CDR3 length equals 12 residues. Germline V gene data show CDR1 as DFQATT and CDR2 as SNEGSKA (reference sequence).

This clonotype was detected a few times. The chain joins TRBV11-2 to TRBJ2-7; D is unclear. The V gene lost 4 bases and the J gene lost 0 bases, with 7 bases spanning the gap. Germline V gives CDR1 SGHAT, CDR2 FQNNGV. The CDR3 contains 13 residues. The CDR3 sequence: CASSSGPSYEQYF. The CDR3 DNA reads as TGTGCCAGCAGCTCGGGTCCCTCCTACGAGCAGTACTTC. The whole variable domain, filled in from reference TRBV11-2 and TRBJ2-7, reads EAGVAQSPRYKIIEKRQSVAFWCNPISGHATLYWYQQILGQGPKLLIQFQNNGVVDDSQLPKDRFSAERLKGVDSTLKIQPAKLEDSAVYLCASSSGPSYEQYFGPGTRLTVT.

The genes are TRBV12-3 or TRBV12-4 and TRBJ1-1, with D perhaps matching TRBD1 (6 bases). The CDR3 length is 15 residues. V lost 3 bases and J lost 5, with 16 bases in between. DNA for the CDR3: TGTGCCAGCAGTTTTAAGGGGGGGCGGTGGACTGAAGCTTTCTTT. It yields the protein CASSFKGGRWTEAFF.